The 13 T cell receptor beta chains below were found in one sample sequenced in a study of blood T cell repertoires in COVID-19. Profiled with immunoSEQ multiplex PCR; TCRdb holds only in-frame clones, not every one. There are approximately 110,000 clones in the sample; about 84% occur only once, and approximately 1.5% lies in the top ten. Sequencing input: peripheral blood. The receptors were gathered from a man aged 45-65 years with acute or convalescent COVID-19.

The CDR3 protein is CASSIANLGTDTQYF. In DNA, the CDR3 is TGTGCCAGTAGTATAGCTAACCTGGGCACAGATACGCAGTATTTT. J is TRBJ2-3 and V is TRBV19; D gene uncertain. Trimming removed 1 base at V and 1 base at J, with 9 bases between. The CDR3 has 15 amino acids. The germline V gene has CDR1 LNHDA and CDR2 SQIVND (reference sequence).

The chain recombines TRBV11-3 with TRBJ2-3, with 7 positions matching TRBD2. V dropped 1 base and J dropped 2; count of bases not matched to a gene: 3. CDR3 length equals 15 residues. The V gene's germline CDR1 is SGHNT and CDR2 YENEEA. CDR3: CASSLGLASTDTQYF. The DNA of the CDR3 is TGTGCCAGCAGCTTAGGACTAGCATCCACAGATACGCAGTATTTT.

The chain recombines TRBV24-1 with TRBJ2-2, with TRBD1 matching over 8 bases. Unmatched junction bases numbered 3, after V lost 9 bases and J lost 1 base. This CDR3 is built from 14 residues. Germline V gives CDR1 KGHDR, CDR2 SFDVKD. The CDR3 region has the DNA TGTGCCACCCGGGGACAGGTGAACACCGGGGAGCTGTTTTTT. This translates into CATRGQVNTGELFF.

The J gene is TRBJ2-5, the V gene TRBV27; D perhaps matches TRBD1 (5 bases). From germline, CDR1 is MNHEY and CDR2 SMNVEV (reference sequence). Trimming shortened V by 5 bases and J by 5 bases, and 9 bases separated the two germline ends. The CDR3 is 12 amino acids. CDR3 nucleotides: TGTGCCAGCAGTCGAAGACAGGAGACCCAGTACTTC. It encodes CASSRRQETQYF.

The chain recombines TRBV12-5 with TRBJ1-1; D uncertain. Germline CDR1 and CDR2: LGHNT and FRNRAP. The CDR3 extends over 13 amino acids. With 6 bases removed from V and 4 bases from J, the gap between germline ends came to 12 bases. CDR3 region: CASGQTSSTEAFF. DNA for the CDR3: TGTGCTAGTGGCCAAACTTCAAGCACTGAAGCTTTCTTT.

The chain is built from TRBV19 and TRBJ2-4; a weak D match, TRBD1 (6 bases). The CDR3 spans 14 residues. Looked up from germline, CDR1 is LNHDA and CDR2 is SQIVND (reference sequence). Between the trimmed V and J ends, which lost 7 bases and 8 bases, there was a span of 18 bases. The CDR3 bases are TGTGCCAGTAAGTCCCAACAGGGTAGAGACATTCAGTACTTC. Translation: CASKSQQGRDIQYF.

The chain couples TRBV12-5 to TRBJ1-5, with D perhaps matching TRBD1 (5 bases). V was shortened by 0 bases and J by 6 bases, with 12 bases between the two germline ends. This CDR3 spans 15 amino acids. Germline assignment: CDR1 LGHNT and CDR2 FRNRAP. CDR3 nucleotide sequence: TGTGCTAGTGGTTTGGTACGAGCGGGGACTCAGCCCCAGCATTTT. Its translation: CASGLVRAGTQPQHF.

The CDR3 DNA is TGCAGCGTTGAAGCTAACGGGGGCACTGAAGCTTTCTTT. Its translation: CSVEANGGTEAFF. This chain connects TRBV29-1 to TRBJ1-1; maybe TRBD1 (5 bases). Trimming left V 1 base short and J 4 bases short, with 10 bases between. Germline CDR1 is SQVTM and CDR2 is ANQGSEA. The CDR3 sequence is 13 residues long.

This rearrangement joins TRBV10-3 to TRBJ2-3, with a weak D call TRBD1 (6 bases). V lost 11 bases and J lost 4, with 25 bases in between. The CDR3 is 16 amino acids. Germline assignment: CDR1 ENHRY and CDR2 SYGVKD. The CDR3 reads CASGAVGQRGSDTQYF. The CDR3 DNA reads as TGTGCCTCCGGAGCAGTCGGACAGAGGGGCTCAGATACGCAGTATTTT.

The chain couples TRBV24-1 to TRBJ2-3, with a weak D call TRBD2 (6 bases). V shed 0 bases and J shed 2 bases, with 8 bases lying between them. The CDR3 runs to 15 residues. Per germline, CDR1 KGHDR and CDR2 SFDVKD. Written as DNA, the CDR3 is TGTGCCACCAGTGATTTGGCGCGGGACACAGATACGCAGTATTTT. It is translated as CATSDLARDTDTQYF.

The chain has TRBV5-6 and TRBJ1-5; TRBD1 aligns across 8 bases. In germline, CDR1 is SGHDT, CDR2 YYEEEE. After removal of 2 bases from V and 3 bases from J, the junction contained 4 bases not matched to a gene. The CDR3 totals 15 residues. CDR3 coding DNA: TGTGCCAGCAGCTTAGGGACAGGCGTCAATCAGCCCCAGCATTTT. Amino acids: CASSLGTGVNQPQHF.

The CDR3 DNA sequence: TGTGCCAGCAGCCGGCGGGCGTCCGCGGGGTTTGAAAAACTGTTTTTT. It specifies CASSRRASAGFEKLFF. The chain recombines TRBV7-9 with TRBJ1-4; no definite D call. This CDR3 spans 16 amino acids. Germline V gene sequence: CDR1 SEHNR, CDR2 FQNEAQ (reference sequence). Trimming took 5 bases from V and 7 from J, leaving 20 bases between them.

The CDR3 loop is CSFTGGVDQPQHF. Here the CDR3 DNA reads TGCAGCTTTACAGGGGGCGTCGATCAGCCCCAGCATTTT. This chain connects TRBV29-1 to TRBJ1-5; 9 bases agree with TRBD1. The CDR3 has 13 amino acids. The germline V gene has CDR1 SQVTM and CDR2 ANQGSEA. V was pared by 8 bases and J by 5 bases, with 7 bases of the junction left unmatched.